This T cell receptor beta chain is from a study of blood T cell repertoires in COVID-19. CDR1 is LNHDA and CDR2 is SQIVND in the germline V gene (reference sequence). The CDR3 totals 15 residues. With 5 bases clipped from V and 7 bases from J, the junction kept 7 bases outside the gene matches. This clone has only a few counts. TCRdb keeps only in-frame clones here, not all; method: immunoSEQ multiplex PCR. The sample yields fewer than 150,000 clones, 86% seen once. The gene calls are TRBV19 and TRBJ2-1; 11 bases map to TRBD1. Sample: peripheral blood. This sequence originates from a woman in her 50s who had recovered from COVID-19. In DNA, the CDR3 is TGTGCCAGTAGTGGTCCCGGGACAGGGGGGAATGAGCAGTTCTTC. This encodes CASSGPGTGGNEQFF.